This T cell receptor (beta chain) was found in a study of preoperative IRX-2 immunotherapy in early breast cancer (dated by TCRdb to about 2019). Here V drops 3 bases and J drops 3 bases, and the junction holds 5 bases not matched to any gene. CDR1 and CDR2 are read off the germline V gene as SGDLS and YYNGEE. The CDR3, cysteine through phenylalanine, is 15 amino acids long. Of all the DNA, just the CDR3 is kept, 45 bases in frame from base 1. The sample's treatment or condition, from its label and the paper: preoperative locoregional IRX-2 cytokine immunotherapy. The samples were obtained from a phase Ib study in which preoperative, locoregional IRX-2 cytokine immunotherapy intended to prime immune responses was tested. The donors were early-stage breast cancer patients who were given IRX-2 prior to surgery. As to this clone: The clone's antigen remains unknown. The input lacks base qualities; no much larger clone sits a single base away.

The library was prepared using the immunoSEQ multiplex PCR assay. TCRdb took this table from immuneACCESS and kept in-frame rearrangements with V and J called. Such tables lack part of the clones; where checked against another copy, unresolved V genes explain under half of the gap, and the rest is unexplained. The sample yields roughly 35,000 clones; 90% to 95% were counted once. 5% to 7% of the sample goes to the ten largest clones. The chain joins TRBV9 to TRBJ1-5; TRBD1 matches 8 bases in the middle. The receptor was isolated from a human donor with breast cancer. The sample was collected from a patient treated with IRX-2 immunotherapy. The DNA sequence follows: TGTGCCAGCAGCGGACAGGGGAGTCACAATCAGCCCCAGCATTTT. Its translation reads: CASSGQGSHNQPQHF.